The sequence of this T cell receptor (beta chain) was determined in a study of cytomegalovirus exposure and HLA in healthy donors. Whole-study findings and limits: Several of the most significant clusters appeared linked to common viral pathogens, based on a later analysis. The records held CMV serostatus as the only immune exposure information. Among the sequence variants, a highly shared cluster was likely an artifact of sequencing.

The germline CDR1 and CDR2 sequences are MNHEY and SMNVEV (reference sequence). The CDR3 has 16 residues. After removal of 4 bases from V and 4 bases from J, the junction contained 10 bases not matched to a gene. This clone was seen a handful of times. Its specificity is not known. This PCR relied on a set of 60 Vbeta primers and 13 Jbeta primers. Profiled with immunoSEQ multiplex PCR; TCRdb holds only in-frame clones, not every one. Of 150,000 to 200,000 clones listed, 75% are singletons. The sequencing sample was made of PBMCs. This TCR was sampled from a male donor in good health and CMV-seronegative. The chain employs TRBV27 and TRBJ2-7; 10 nucleotides align to TRBD2. Here the CDR3 DNA reads TGTGCCAGCAGTTGGGCGGGGGCTAGCGGGAGATACGAGCAGTACTTC. It translates to CASSWAGASGRYEQYF.